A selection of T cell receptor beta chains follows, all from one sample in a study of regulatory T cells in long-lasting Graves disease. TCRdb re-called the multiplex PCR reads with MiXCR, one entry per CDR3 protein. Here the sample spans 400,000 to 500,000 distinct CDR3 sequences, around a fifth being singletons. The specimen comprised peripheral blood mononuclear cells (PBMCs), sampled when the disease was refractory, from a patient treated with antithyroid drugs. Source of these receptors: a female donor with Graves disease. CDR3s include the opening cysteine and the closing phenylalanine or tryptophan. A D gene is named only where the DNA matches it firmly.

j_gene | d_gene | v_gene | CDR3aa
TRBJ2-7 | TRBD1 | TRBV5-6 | CASRKTGASYEQYF
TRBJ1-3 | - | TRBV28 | CASSGGTSGNTIYF
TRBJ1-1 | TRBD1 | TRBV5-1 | CASGGQGVDTEAFF
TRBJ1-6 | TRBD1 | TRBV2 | CASIQGAFNSPLHF
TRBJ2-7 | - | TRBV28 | CASSTRGGAGEQYF
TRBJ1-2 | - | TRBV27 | CASSLSGYDYTF
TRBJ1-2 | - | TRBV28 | CASSLLWTPNYGYTF
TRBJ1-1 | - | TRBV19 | CASSIDSGTEAFF
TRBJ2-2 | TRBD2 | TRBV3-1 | CASSLPWAGVGGELFF
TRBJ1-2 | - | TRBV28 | CASSTIANYGYTF
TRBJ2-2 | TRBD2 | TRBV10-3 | CAISESFTGRRNGELFF
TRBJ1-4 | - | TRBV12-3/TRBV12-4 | CASSPRGEKLFF
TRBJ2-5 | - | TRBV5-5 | CASSSELQGRQETQYF
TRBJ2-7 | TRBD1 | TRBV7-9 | CASSTPIQGAKLEQYF
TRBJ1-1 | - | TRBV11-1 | CASSSIGTSNTEAFF
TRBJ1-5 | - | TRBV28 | CASSLGRGHGNQPQHF
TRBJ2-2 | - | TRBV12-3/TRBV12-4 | CAAYGTSNTGELFF
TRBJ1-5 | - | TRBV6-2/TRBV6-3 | CASQGLLINQPQHF
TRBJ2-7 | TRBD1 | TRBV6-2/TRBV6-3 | CASSEGEGAAEQYF
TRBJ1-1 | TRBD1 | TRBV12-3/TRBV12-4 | CASTSRDRGLITEAFF
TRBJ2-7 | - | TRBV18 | CASSLSLENYEQYF
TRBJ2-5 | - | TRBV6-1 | CASSATASRFQETQYF
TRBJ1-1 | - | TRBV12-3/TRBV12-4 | CASRGGGTEAFF
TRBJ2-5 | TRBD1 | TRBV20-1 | CSATGQGLETQYF
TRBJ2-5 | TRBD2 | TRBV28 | CASRPGLAGVLQETQYF
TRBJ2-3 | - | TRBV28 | CASSFGSTDTQYF
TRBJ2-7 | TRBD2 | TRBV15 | CATSRGTSTGRWQYF
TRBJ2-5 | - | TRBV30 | CAWSGELDLQETQYF